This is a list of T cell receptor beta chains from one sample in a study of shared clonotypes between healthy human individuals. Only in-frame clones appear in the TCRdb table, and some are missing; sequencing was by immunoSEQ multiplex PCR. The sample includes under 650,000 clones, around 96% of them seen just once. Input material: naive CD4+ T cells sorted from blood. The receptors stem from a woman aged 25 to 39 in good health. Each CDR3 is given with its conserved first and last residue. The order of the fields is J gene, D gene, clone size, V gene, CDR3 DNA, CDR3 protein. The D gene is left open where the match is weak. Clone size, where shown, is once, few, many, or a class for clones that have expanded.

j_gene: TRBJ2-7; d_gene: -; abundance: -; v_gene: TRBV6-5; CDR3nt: TGTGCCAGCAGTTACGGACTCTCATCCGAGCAGTACTTC; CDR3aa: CASSYGLSSEQYF
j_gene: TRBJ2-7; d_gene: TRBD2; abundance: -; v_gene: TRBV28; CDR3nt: TGCGCCAGCGGACTTAGCGGGAGTCCCTACGAGCAGTACTTC; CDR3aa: CASGLSGSPYEQYF
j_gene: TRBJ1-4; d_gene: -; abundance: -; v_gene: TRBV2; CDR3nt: TGTGCCAGCAGCTTCAGGGTCGAGGAAAAACTGTTTTTT; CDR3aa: CASSFRVEEKLFF
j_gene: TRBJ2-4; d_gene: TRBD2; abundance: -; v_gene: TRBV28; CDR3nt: TGTGCCAGCAGTTTAAGCGGGTGGCTAGCGGGAGGGGAAAACATTCAGTACTTC; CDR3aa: CASSLSGWLAGGENIQYF
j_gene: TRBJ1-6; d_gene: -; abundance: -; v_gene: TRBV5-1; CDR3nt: TGCGCCAGCAGCTTACAAGGGACCGTCGGTAATTCACCCCTCCACTTT; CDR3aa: CASSLQGTVGNSPLHF
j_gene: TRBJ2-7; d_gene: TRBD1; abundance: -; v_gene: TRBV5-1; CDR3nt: TGCGCCAGCAGCCAGACAGGGGAGCGAGAGCAGTACTTC; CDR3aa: CASSQTGEREQYF
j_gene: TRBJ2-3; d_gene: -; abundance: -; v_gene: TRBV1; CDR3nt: TGCACCAGCAGCCAAGAATGGCTCACAGATACGCAGTATTTT; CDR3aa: CTSSQEWLTDTQYF
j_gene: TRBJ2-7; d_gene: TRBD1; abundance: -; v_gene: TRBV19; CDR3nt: TGTGCCAGTAGTATCGGGACAGGGGAGTACGAGCAGTACTTC; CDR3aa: CASSIGTGEYEQYF
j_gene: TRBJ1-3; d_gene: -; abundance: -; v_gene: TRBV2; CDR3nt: TGTGCCAGCAGTGGGGGCTCTGGAAACACCATATATTTT; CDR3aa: CASSGGSGNTIYF
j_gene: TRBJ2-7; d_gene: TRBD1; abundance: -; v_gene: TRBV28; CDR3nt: TGTGCCAGCAGTTCCGGACAGGGACTGGACGAGCAGTACTTC; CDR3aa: CASSSGQGLDEQYF
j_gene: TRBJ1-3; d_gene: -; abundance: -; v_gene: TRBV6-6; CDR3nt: TGTGCCAGCAGTTACTCGTCGGGAAATGGAAACACCATATATTTT; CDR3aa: CASSYSSGNGNTIYF
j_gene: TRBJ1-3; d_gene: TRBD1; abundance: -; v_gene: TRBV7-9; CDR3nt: TGTGCCAGCAGCTGGGGACAGGGCCTCTCTGGAAACACCATATATTTT; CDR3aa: CASSWGQGLSGNTIYF
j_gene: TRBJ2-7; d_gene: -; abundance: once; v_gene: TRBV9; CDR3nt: TGTGCCAGCAGCACATCTACCCGGGACCACCCCTACGAGCAGTACTTC; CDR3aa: CASSTSTRDHPYEQYF
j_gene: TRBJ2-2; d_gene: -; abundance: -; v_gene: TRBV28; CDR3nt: TGTGCCAGCAGTTTGAACACCGGGGAGCTGTTTTTT; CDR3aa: CASSLNTGELFF
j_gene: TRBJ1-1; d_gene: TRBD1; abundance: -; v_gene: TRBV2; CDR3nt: TGTGCCAGCAGTGAAAACAGGGGGCCTGTGAACACTGAAGCTTTCTTT; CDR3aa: CASSENRGPVNTEAFF
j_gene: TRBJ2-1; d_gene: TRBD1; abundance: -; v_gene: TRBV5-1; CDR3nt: TGCGCCAGCAGCCCGGGACAGGGCAGCAATGAGCAGTTCTTC; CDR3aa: CASSPGQGSNEQFF
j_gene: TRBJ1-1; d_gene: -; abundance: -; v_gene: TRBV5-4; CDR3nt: TGTGCCAGCAGCTTGCTGGTCATGAACACTGAAGCTTTCTTT; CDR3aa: CASSLLVMNTEAFF
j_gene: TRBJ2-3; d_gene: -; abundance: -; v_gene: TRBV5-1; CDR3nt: TGCGCCAGCAGCCCTGGACAGGAGGGTACAGATACGCAGTATTTT; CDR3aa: CASSPGQEGTDTQYF
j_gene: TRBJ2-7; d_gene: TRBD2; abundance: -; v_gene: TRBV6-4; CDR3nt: TGTGCCAGCACATCTCTGACGGGACTAGCGGACTCCTACGAGCAGTACTTC; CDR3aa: CASTSLTGLADSYEQYF
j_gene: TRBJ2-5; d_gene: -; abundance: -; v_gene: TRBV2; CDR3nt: TGTGCCAGCAGTGATGACGGATGGCTGGAGGGAGAGCAAGAGACCCAGTACTTC; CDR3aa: CASSDDGWLEGEQETQYF
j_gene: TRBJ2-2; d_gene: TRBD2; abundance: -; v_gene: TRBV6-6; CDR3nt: TGTGCCAGCAGGGGCGGGAGGGCCTACACCGGGGAGCTGTTTTTT; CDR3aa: CASRGGRAYTGELFF
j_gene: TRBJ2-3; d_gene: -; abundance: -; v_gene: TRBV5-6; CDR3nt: TGTGCCAGCAGCTTGAGTCAGGGCTCTACCCAAGATACGCAGTATTTT; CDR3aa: CASSLSQGSTQDTQYF
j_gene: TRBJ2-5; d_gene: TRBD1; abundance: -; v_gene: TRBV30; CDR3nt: TGTGCCTGGAACCACCAGGGGGATTCCCAAGAGACCCAGTACTTC; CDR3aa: CAWNHQGDSQETQYF
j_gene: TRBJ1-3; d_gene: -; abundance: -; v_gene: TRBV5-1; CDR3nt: TGCGCCAGCAGCCTGACACAAAACTCTGGAAACACCATATATTTT; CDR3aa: CASSLTQNSGNTIYF
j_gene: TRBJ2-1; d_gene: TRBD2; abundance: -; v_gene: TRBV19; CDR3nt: TGTGCCAGTAGTTCCCGAGGTAGCGGGAGCCCGTCCCGTAATGAGCAGTTCTTC; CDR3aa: CASSSRGSGSPSRNEQFF
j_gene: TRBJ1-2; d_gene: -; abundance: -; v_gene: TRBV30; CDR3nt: TGTGCCTGGAGTCGGGGGTTTGACTATGGCTACACCTTC; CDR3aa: CAWSRGFDYGYTF
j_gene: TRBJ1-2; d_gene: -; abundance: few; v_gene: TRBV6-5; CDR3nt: TGTGCCAGCAGTTACTCGAGGGTAAACTATGGCTACACCTTC; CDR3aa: CASSYSRVNYGYTF
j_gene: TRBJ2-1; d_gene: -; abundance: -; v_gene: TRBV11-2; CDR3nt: TGTGCCATTTCACCTGGGGCCTCCTACAATGAGCAGTTCTTC; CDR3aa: CAISPGASYNEQFF
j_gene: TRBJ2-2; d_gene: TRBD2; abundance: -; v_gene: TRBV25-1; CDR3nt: TGTGCCAGCTGCGGACTAGCTAACACCGGGGAGCTGTTTTTT; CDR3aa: CASCGLANTGELFF
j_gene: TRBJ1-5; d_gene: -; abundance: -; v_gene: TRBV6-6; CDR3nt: TGTGCCAGCAGCCTACAGGCGATCAATCAGCCCCAGCATTTT; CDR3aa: CASSLQAINQPQHF
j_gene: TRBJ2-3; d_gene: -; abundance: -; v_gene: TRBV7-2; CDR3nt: TGTGCCAGCAGCTCCAGCAAAGGATCAGATACGCAGTATTTT; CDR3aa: CASSSSKGSDTQYF
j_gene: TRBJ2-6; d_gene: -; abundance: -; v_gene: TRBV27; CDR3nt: TGTGCCAGCAGTACCCTACAGAGCCATACTGGGGCCAACGTCCTGACTTTC; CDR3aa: CASSTLQSHTGANVLTF
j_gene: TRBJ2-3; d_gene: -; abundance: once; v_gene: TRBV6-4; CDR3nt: TGTGCCAGCTCTTCGACGTTAGCAGATACGCAGTATTTT; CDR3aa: CASSSTLADTQYF
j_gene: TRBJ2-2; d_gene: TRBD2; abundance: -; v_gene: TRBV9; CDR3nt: TGTGCCAGCAGCTTACGACTAGCGGGCCAGCCCGGGGAGCTGTTTTTT; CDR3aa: CASSLRLAGQPGELFF
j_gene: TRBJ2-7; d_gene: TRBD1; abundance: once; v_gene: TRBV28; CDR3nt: TGTGCCAGCAAAGGGACAGGGAACGAGCAGTACTTC; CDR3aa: CASKGTGNEQYF
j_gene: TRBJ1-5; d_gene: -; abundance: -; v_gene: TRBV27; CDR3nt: TGTGCCAGCAGTCGATTCAACAGGGCGGATCAGCCCCAGCATTTT; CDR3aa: CASSRFNRADQPQHF
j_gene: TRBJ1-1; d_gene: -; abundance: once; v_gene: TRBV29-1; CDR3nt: TGCAGCGTCGAGGGTATCACTGAAGCTTTCTTT; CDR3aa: CSVEGITEAFF
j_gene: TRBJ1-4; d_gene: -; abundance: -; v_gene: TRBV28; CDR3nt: TGTGCCAGCGGGGGGGATGAAAAACTGTTTTTT; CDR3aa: CASGGDEKLFF
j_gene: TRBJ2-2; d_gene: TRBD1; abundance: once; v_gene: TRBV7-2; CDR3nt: TGTGCCAGCAGCTTGCCAGGGGGCCGGGAGCTGTTTTTT; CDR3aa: CASSLPGGRELFF
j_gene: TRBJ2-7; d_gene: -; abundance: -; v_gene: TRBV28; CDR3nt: TGTGCCAGCAGTTTAATCAGTGGCGGCTCCTACGAGCAGTACTTC; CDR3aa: CASSLISGGSYEQYF
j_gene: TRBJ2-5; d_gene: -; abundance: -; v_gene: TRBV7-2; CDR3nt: TGTGCCAGCAGCTTTAGCGGTGGAGAGACCCAGTACTTC; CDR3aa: CASSFSGGETQYF
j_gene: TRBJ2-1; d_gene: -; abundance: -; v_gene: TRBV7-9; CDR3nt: TGTGCCAGCAAGGCGGGCGGGGCCTACAATGAGCAGTTCTTC; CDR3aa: CASKAGGAYNEQFF